This T cell receptor beta chain came from a study of T cell responses to AZD1222 COVID-19 vaccine. Study-wide points: Clonal diversity may have been underestimated, and the donors were mostly white British, with more females than males. The breadth and depth of Spike-specific TCRs increased once two AZD1222 doses had been given. Just five to seven AZD1222 recipients tested seropositive at baseline. Dominant CD4 TCR responses targeted spike regions 160-218 and 743-854.

About this clone itself: Its antigen is currently unknown.

Germline V CDR1 and CDR2: LNHDA, SQIVND (reference sequence). Unmatched junction bases numbered 5, after V lost 4 bases and J lost 2 bases. The CDR3 totals 15 residues. The method was immunoSEQ multiplex PCR; TCRdb's version includes in-frame clones alone and lacks a portion of them. The table lists fewer than 50,000 clones, 80% to 95% of them singletons. The chain has TRBV19 and TRBJ2-1, with 7 bases aligning to TRBD2. The specimen was peripheral blood, collected 28 days after the second AZD1222 dose. This receptor was taken from an adult who received the AZD1222 COVID-19 vaccine. CDR3 amino acids: CASSTTSDPYNEQFF. Here the CDR3 DNA reads TGTGCCAGTAGTACTACTAGCGACCCCTACAATGAGCAGTTCTTC.